The following is a T cell receptor (beta chain) sequence with its context. The V end lost 7 bases, the J end lost 3 bases, and 17 bases lay between the germline ends. Germline assignment: CDR1 MNHEY and CDR2 SMNVEV (reference sequence). CDR3 length: 15 residues. The assay was immunoSEQ multiplex PCR, and TCRdb's table has in-frame clones only and misses some. The table has a few hundred thousand clones, 88% seen once. This sample was taken from a study of blood T cell repertoires in COVID-19. The sequenced material came from PBMCs or T cells enriched from blood (not recorded which). This receptor was obtained from a man aged 25-40 years who had recovered from COVID-19. The rearrangement links TRBV27 to TRBJ2-3; maybe TRBD2 (6 bases). CDR3 DNA sequence: TGTGCCAGCAAGGTGCTGGTGGAGGGGACAGATACGCAGTATTTT. Translating gives CASKVLVEGTDTQYF.